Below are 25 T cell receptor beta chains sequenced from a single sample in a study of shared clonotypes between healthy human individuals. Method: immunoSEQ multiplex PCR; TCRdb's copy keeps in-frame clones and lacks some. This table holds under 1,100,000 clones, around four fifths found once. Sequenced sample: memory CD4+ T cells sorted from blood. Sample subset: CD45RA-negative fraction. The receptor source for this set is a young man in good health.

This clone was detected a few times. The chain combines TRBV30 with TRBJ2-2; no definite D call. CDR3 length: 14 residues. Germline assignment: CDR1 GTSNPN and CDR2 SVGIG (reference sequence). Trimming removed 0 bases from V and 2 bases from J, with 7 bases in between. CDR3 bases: TGTGCCTGGAGTGTGTCACACAACACCGGGGAGCTGTTTTTT. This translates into CAWSVSHNTGELFF.

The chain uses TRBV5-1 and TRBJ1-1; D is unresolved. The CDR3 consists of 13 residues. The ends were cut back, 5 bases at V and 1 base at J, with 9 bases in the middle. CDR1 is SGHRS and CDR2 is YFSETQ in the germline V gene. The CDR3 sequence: CASRVIQNTEAFF. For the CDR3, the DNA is TGCGCCAGCAGAGTCATACAGAACACTGAAGCTTTCTTT.

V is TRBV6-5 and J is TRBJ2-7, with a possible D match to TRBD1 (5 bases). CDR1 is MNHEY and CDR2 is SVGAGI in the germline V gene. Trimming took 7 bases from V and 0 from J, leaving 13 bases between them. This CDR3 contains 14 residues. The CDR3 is CASKQGHLSYEQYF. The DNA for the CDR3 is TGTGCCAGCAAACAAGGACACCTCTCCTACGAGCAGTACTTC.

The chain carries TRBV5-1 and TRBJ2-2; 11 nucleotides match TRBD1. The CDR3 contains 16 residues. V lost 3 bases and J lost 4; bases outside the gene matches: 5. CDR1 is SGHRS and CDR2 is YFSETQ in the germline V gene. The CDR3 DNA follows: TGCGCCAGCAGCTGGACAGGGGGCGCGGGCACCGGGGAGCTGTTTTTT. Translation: CASSWTGGAGTGELFF.

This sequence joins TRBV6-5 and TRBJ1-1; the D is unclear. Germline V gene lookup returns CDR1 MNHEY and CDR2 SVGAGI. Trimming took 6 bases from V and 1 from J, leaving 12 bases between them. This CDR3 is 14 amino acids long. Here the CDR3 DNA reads TGTGCCAGCAGGGCGCCACAGAGGAACACTGAAGCTTTCTTT. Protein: CASRAPQRNTEAFF.

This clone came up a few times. As DNA, the CDR3 is TGTGCCAGTACGGACAGGGGAGACCAGCCCCAGCATTTT. Protein sequence: CASTDRGDQPQHF. V usage is TRBV19 and J usage is TRBJ1-5; TRBD1 agrees at 9 bases. The CDR3 contains 13 residues. With V trimmed by 7 bases and J by 7 bases, 5 bases remained unmatched. From germline, CDR1 is LNHDA and CDR2 SQIVND (reference sequence).

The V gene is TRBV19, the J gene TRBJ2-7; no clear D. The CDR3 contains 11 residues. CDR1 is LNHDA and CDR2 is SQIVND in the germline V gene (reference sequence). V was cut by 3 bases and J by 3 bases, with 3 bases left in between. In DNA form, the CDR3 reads TGTGCCAGTAGTATGGGCTACGAGCAGTACTTC. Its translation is CASSMGYEQYF.

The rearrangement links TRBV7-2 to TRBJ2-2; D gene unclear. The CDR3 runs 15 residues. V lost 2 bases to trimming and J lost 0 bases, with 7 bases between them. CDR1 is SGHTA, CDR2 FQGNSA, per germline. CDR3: CASSLTPANTGELFF. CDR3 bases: TGTGCCAGCAGCTTAACCCCCGCGAACACCGGGGAGCTGTTTTTT. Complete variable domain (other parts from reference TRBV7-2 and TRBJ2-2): GAGVSQSPSNKVTEKGKDVELRCDPISGHTALYWYRQSLGQGLEFLIYFQGNSAPDKSGLPSDRFSAERTGGSVSTLTIQRTQQEDSAVYLCASSLTPANTGELFFGEGSRLTVL.

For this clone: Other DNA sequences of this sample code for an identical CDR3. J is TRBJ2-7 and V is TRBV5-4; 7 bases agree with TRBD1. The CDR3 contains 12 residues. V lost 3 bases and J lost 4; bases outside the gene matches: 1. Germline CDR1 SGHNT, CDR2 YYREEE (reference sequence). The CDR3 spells CASSSRGYEQYF. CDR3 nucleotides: TGTGCCAGCAGCTCCAGGGGGTACGAGCAGTACTTC.

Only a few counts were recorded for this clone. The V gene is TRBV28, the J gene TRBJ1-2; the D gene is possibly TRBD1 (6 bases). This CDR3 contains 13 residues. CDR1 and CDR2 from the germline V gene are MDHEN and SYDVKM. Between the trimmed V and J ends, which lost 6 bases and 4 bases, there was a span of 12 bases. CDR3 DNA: TGTGCCAGCAGGACGGGGGGCGCCTATGGCTACACCTTC. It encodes CASRTGGAYGYTF.

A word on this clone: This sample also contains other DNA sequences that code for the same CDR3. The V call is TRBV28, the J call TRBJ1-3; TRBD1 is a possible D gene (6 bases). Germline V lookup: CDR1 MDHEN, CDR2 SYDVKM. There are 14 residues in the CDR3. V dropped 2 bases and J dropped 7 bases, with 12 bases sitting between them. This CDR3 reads CASSLVQGGNTIYF. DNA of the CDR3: TGTGCCAGCAGTTTAGTACAGGGTGGGAACACCATATATTTT.

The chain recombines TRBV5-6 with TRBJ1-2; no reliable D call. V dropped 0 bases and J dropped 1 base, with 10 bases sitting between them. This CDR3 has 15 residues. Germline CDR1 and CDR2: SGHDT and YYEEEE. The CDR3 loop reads CASSLGGLLNYGYTF. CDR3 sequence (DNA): TGTGCCAGCAGCTTGGGAGGCCTCCTTAACTATGGCTACACCTTC.

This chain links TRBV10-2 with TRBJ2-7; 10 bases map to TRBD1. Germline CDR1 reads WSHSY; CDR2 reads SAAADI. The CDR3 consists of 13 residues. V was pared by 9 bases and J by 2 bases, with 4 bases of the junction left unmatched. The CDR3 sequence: CASTGTGAYEQYF. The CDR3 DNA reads TGCGCCAGTACGGGGACAGGGGCCTACGAGCAGTACTTC.

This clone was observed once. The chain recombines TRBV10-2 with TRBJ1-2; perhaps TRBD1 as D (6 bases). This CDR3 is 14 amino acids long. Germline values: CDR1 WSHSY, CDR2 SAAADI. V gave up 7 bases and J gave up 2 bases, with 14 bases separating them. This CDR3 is CASTFYDRNYGYTF. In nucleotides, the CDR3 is TGCGCCAGCACTTTCTATGACAGGAACTATGGCTACACCTTC.

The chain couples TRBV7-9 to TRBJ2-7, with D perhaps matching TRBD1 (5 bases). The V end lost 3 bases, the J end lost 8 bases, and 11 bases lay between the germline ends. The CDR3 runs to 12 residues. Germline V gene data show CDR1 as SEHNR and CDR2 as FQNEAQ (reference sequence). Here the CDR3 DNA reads TGTGCCAGCAGCTTTGGGGCACAGAAGCAGTACTTC. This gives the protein CASSFGAQKQYF. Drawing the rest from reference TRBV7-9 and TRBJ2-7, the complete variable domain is DTGVSQNPRHKITKRGQNVTFRCDPISEHNRLYWYRQTLGQGPEFLTYFQNEAQLEKSRLLSDRFSAERPKGSFSTLEIQRTEQGDSAMYLCASSFGAQKQYFGPGTRLTVT.

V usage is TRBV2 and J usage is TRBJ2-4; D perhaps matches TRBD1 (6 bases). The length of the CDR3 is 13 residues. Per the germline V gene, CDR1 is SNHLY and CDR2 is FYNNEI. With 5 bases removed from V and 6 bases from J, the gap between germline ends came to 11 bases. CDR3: CASSTGPGNIQYF. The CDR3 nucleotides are TGTGCCAGCAGTACAGGGCCCGGAAACATTCAGTACTTC.

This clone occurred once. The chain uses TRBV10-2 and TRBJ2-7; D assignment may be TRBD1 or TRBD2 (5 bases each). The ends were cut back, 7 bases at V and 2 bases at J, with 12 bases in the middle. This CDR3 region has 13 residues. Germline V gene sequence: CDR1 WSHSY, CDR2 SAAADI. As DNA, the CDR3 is TGCGCCAGCAACTCCGGGGCCCCCTACGAGCAGTACTTC. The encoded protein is CASNSGAPYEQYF.

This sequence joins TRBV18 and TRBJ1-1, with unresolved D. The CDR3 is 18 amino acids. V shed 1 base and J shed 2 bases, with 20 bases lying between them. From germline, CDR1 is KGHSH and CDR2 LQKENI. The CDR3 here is CASSPLGPHPVENTEAFF. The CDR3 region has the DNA TGTGCCAGCTCACCACTAGGTCCTCATCCAGTGGAAAACACTGAAGCTTTCTTT.

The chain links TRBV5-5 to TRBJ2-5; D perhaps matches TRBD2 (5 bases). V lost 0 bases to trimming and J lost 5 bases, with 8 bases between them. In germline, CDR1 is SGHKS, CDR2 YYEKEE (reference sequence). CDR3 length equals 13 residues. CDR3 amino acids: CASSLGAAETQYF. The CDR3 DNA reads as TGTGCCAGCAGCTTGGGAGCGGCTGAGACCCAGTACTTC. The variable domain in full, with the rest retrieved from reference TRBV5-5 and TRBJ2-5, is DAGVTQSPTHLIKTRGQQVTLRCSPISGHKSVSWYQQVLGQGPQFIFQYYEKEERGRGNFPDRFSARQFPNYSSELNVNALLLGDSALYLCASSLGAAETQYFGPGTRLLVL.

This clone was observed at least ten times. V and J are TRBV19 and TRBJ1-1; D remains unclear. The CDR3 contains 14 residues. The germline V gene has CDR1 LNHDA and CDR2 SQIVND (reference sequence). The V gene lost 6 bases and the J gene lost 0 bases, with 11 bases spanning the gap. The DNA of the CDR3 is TGTGCCAGTAGCCCCGGGAGGATGAACACTGAAGCTTTCTTT. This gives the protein CASSPGRMNTEAFF.

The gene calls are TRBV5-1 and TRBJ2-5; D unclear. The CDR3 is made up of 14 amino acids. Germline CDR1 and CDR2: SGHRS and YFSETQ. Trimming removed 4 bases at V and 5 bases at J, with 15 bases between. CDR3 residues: CASSQRALPETQYF. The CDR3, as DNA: TGCGCCAGCAGCCAAAGAGCTCTCCCGGAGACCCAGTACTTC.

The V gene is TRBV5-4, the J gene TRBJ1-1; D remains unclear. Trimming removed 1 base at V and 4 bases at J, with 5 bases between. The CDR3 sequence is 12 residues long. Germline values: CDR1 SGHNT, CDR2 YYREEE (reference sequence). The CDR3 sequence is CASSLSGTEAFF. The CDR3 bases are TGTGCCAGCAGCTTGAGCGGCACTGAAGCTTTCTTT.

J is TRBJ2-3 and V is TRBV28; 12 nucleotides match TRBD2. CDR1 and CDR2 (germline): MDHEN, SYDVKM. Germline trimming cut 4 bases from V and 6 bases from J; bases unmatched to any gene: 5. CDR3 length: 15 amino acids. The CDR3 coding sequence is TGTGCCAGCAGTTCGTCTAGCGGGGGGGCGGATACGCAGTATTTT. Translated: CASSSSSGGADTQYF.

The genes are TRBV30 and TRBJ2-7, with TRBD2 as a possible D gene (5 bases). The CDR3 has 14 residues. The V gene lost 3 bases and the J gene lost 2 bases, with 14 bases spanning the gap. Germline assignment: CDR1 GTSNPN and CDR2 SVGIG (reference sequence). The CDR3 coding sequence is TGTGCCTGGAGCGGTGGGAGCGCGCCCTACGAGCAGTACTTC. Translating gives CAWSGGSAPYEQYF.

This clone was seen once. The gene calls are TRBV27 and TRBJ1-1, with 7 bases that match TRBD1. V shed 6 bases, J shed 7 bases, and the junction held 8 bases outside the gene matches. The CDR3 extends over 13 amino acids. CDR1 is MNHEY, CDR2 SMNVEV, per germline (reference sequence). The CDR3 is CASRGTASSEAFF. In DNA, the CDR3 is TGTGCCAGCAGGGGGACAGCTTCCAGTGAAGCTTTCTTT.